Sequencing of this T cell receptor (beta chain) was carried out in a study of blood T cell repertoires in COVID-19. Study information: Nucleic acid was either cDNA or gDNA, and it came from T cells, B-cell-depleted T cells, or PBMCs.

The count of this clone is one. Repertoires were generated with immunoSEQ multiplex PCR, while TCRdb's copy carries only in-frame clones and drops some. This sample yields about 140,000 clones, of which 60% to 80% are seen a single time; more than 8.5% belongs to the top ten. Per germline, CDR1 MRHNA and CDR2 SNTAGT. This CDR3 spans 15 amino acids. Trimming shortened V by 6 bases and J by 3 bases, and 16 bases separated the two germline ends. This receptor was obtained from a woman in her forties or fifties with active or convalescent COVID-19. The sequenced sample was peripheral blood. The chain employs TRBV6-4 and TRBJ2-3, with a weak D call TRBD2 (7 bases). CDR3 nucleotide sequence: TGTGCCAGCAGCTCGGGGGGCCTAGGTACAGATACGCAGTATTTT. This translates into CASSSGGLGTDTQYF.